This TCR beta chain came from a study of blood T cell repertoires in COVID-19 (dated by TCRdb to about 2020). Regarding the complete study: Samples covering the acute and convalescent phases of COVID-19 were provided by collaborators in the United States, Italy and Spain. Samples came from the ongoing ImmuneRACE study (first 160 participants) plus 1,254 subjects from 6 global collaborators. The prospective study material was composed of cDNA or gDNA derived from T cells, B-cell-depleted T cells, or PBMCs. The repertoires were released in a freely available public database meant as a resource for research on the immune response to SARS-CoV-2. A de-identified subject ID, COVID-19 status, age in years and sex were almost always included in the sample metadata. Where available, HLA class I and class II types were taken from metadata supplied by the sample provider and were not determined by assay-based typing. Subjects who had been exposed to COVID-19, were actively infected with it, or had recovered from it provided the deeply sampled blood TCRbeta repertoires that made up the dataset.

Study-wide conclusions, independent of this receptor: How much clinical and demographic metadata was included differed by source and by participant, and the metadata was provided uncurated.

Turning to this clone: No antigen is known for it. The sample holds no much larger clone one base away, and base qualities are not on file.

TCRbeta CDR3 regions were amplified from genomic DNA using the immunoSEQ Assay, a bias-controlled multiplex PCR. The paper's processing steps were these. The number of nucleated cells in each sample was estimated by amplification of reference gene primers within the assay. To quantify the absolute abundance of each unique TCRbeta CDR3 rearrangement, sequence reads were collapsed and filtered. For each sample, productive Simpson clonality was calculated as the square root of Simpson's diversity index over productive rearrangements. TCRdb mirrors the immuneACCESS table, restricted to in-frame sequences. Some clones are absent from its copies; in checked studies, under half trace to an unresolved V gene, and the reason for the others is unknown. V and J calls and clone size are copied from that table; D and trimming were computed from the DNA. This sample has some 300,000 clones in its table, and 89% of those were observed once. The ten top clones hold 2.5% to 3% of the sample.

Enrolling through a virtual design, the prospective study's participants ranged in age from roughly 18 to 95 years and lived across about two dozen United States geographic areas. In the prospective study, participants were assigned to cohorts based on the clinical history participants reported in a screening survey and a study questionnaire. A participant counted as exposed if, within 2 weeks of entering the study, that participant had been in contact with someone who had a PCR-confirmed or clinician-diagnosed COVID-19 case. In the prospective study, whole blood, serum and a nasopharyngeal or oropharyngeal swab were collected from each participant by mobile phlebotomists. Additional blood draws and questionnaires over an approximately two-month period could optionally be provided by prospective study participants. Blood samples from the prospective study were shipped frozen or at room temperature prior to DNA extraction.

Per the germline V gene (reference sequence), LNHDA is the CDR1 and SQIVND is the CDR2. V loses 7 bases of germline sequence and J loses 3 bases, and the interval between the two ends is 11 bases. Its CDR3 holds 13 amino acids, cysteine through phenylalanine. Here the CDR3 DNA is all that survives: 39 bases in frame from base 1. Source material: PBMCs or T cells enriched from blood (not recorded which). This clonotype was sampled from a woman in her 50s who had been exposed to COVID-19. The V gene is TRBV19 and the J gene is TRBJ2-3; TRBD2 is a possible D gene, resting on 6 matching bases. The nucleotides are TGTGCCAGTAAGCTAGCGCCTACAGATACGCAGTATTTT. Its protein is CASKLAPTDTQYF. The CDR3 plus the reference TRBV19 and TRBJ2-3 genes for the other parts give the full variable domain: DGGITQSPKYLFRKEGQNVTLSCEQNLNHDAMYWYRQDPGQGLRLIYYSQIVNDFQKGDIAEGYSVSREKKESFPLTVTSAQKNPTAFYLCASKLAPTDTQYFGPGTRLTVL.